Below, 14 T cell receptor beta chains from the same sample are listed, as sequenced in a study of long-term antiretroviral therapy in people with HIV. immunoSEQ v3.0 was run at survey level. The repertoire was sequenced with immunoSEQ multiplex PCR; TCRdb's copy has only in-frame clones and lacks some. This table holds approximately 23,000 clones, 81% found once. The material sequenced was unsorted PBMCs, taken 1.5 years after starting antiretroviral therapy. The origin of the receptors is a man in his thirties or forties with HIV.

This chain connects TRBV6-1 to TRBJ2-7; D is uncertain. The ends were cut back, 4 bases at V and 0 bases at J, with 13 bases in the middle. The CDR3 totals 15 residues. Germline assignment: CDR1 MNHNS and CDR2 SASEGT. CDR3 nucleotide sequence: TGTGCCAGCAGTGTGGGTAGCCCGAGCTCCTACGAGCAGTACTTC. It yields the protein CASSVGSPSSYEQYF.

The V call is TRBV30, the J call TRBJ1-3; D gene ambiguous. The CDR3 totals 11 residues. Germline lookup yields CDR1 GTSNPN and CDR2 SVGIG (reference sequence). Written as DNA, the CDR3 is TGTGGACGGAGCTCTGGAAACACCATATATTTT. Amino acids: CGRSSGNTIYF. Full variable domain (outside the CDR3, taken from reference TRBV30 and TRBJ1-3): SQTIHQWPATLVQPVGSPLSLECTVEGTSNPNLYWYRQAAGRGLQLLFYSVGIGQISSEVPQNLSASRPQDRQFILSSKKLLLSDSGFYLCGRSSGNTIYFGEGSWLTVV.

In this sample, this clone turned up once. The CDR3 sequence is CASSYVKDWGANVLTF. The CDR3 nucleotides read TGTGCCAGCAGTTACGTGAAGGACTGGGGGGCCAACGTCCTGACTTTC. V gene TRBV6-5 combines with J gene TRBJ2-6; maybe TRBD2 (5 bases). Germline V gene sequence: CDR1 MNHEY, CDR2 SVGAGI. The CDR3 is made up of 16 amino acids. Trimming stripped 2 bases from V and 4 bases from J, with 12 bases between.

J is TRBJ2-7 and V is TRBV5-5; D is unresolved. The CDR3 contains 12 residues. Germline values: CDR1 SGHKS, CDR2 YYEKEE (reference sequence). Trimming left V 4 bases short and J 3 bases short, with 8 bases between. The CDR3 region has the DNA TGTGCCAGCAGCCCTGGAATCTACGAGCAGTACTTC. Amino acids: CASSPGIYEQYF.

This clone is a singleton in its sample. This rearrangement joins TRBV4-1 to TRBJ2-3, with D hard to call. The germline V gene encodes CDR1 MGHRA and CDR2 YSYEKL. This CDR3 region has 16 residues. V gave up 4 bases and J gave up 0 bases, with 14 bases separating them. The CDR3 loop reads CASSRIQGRSTDTQYF. In nucleotides, the CDR3 is TGCGCCAGCAGCCGAATACAAGGGCGCAGCACAGATACGCAGTATTTT.

The chain joins TRBV6-4 to TRBJ1-1, with D maybe TRBD1 (6 bases). The CDR3 is 18 residues long. Between the trimmed V and J ends, which lost 2 bases and 1 base, there was a span of 20 bases. Germline CDR1 and CDR2: MRHNA and SNTAGT. The CDR3 sequence is CASSDTAIVRGTNTEAFF. Here the CDR3 DNA reads TGTGCCAGCAGTGACACAGCGATTGTAAGGGGGACGAACACTGAAGCTTTCTTT.

This clone was seen a few times. The V call is TRBV25-1, the J call TRBJ1-2; the D gene is possibly TRBD1 (6 bases). Germline CDR1 and CDR2: MGHDK and SYGVNS. The CDR3 extends over 16 amino acids. Deletions cut 0 bases from V and 4 bases from J, with 15 bases between. CDR3 nucleotide sequence: TGTGCCAGCAGTGAATATAAGGGGGAACAGCTCTATGGCTACACCTTC. Its translation is CASSEYKGEQLYGYTF.

The genes are TRBV28 and TRBJ2-3; 13 bases agree with TRBD2. Germline V gene lookup returns CDR1 MDHEN and CDR2 SYDVKM. CDR3 length equals 15 residues. V was pared by 6 bases and J by 3 bases, with 3 bases of the junction left unmatched. Written as DNA, the CDR3 is TGTGCCAGCAGGGGGACTAGCGGGGAAACAGATACGCAGTATTTT. This gives the protein CASRGTSGETDTQYF.

The rearrangement uses TRBV28 and TRBJ1-1; no clear D. Germline V gene data show CDR1 as MDHEN and CDR2 as SYDVKM. V was trimmed by 6 bases and J by 5 bases, leaving 10 bases between them. The CDR3 covers 12 residues. This CDR3 is CASSKLHTEAFF. The CDR3 nucleotides read TGTGCCAGCAGCAAACTACATACTGAAGCTTTCTTT.

J is TRBJ1-1 and V is TRBV10-3; 7 bases align to TRBD1. The CDR3 length is 16 residues. The germline CDR1 and CDR2 sequences are ENHRY and SYGVKD. The J segment lost 1 base and the V segment lost 0 bases, leaving 5 bases of the junction unmatched. CDR3: CAISESNKGANTEAFF. Written as DNA, the CDR3 is TGTGCCATCAGTGAGTCGAATAAGGGGGCGAACACTGAAGCTTTCTTT.

The CDR3, as DNA: TGTGCCTGGAAGTGGGGAGGCACTGAAGCTTTCTTT. Its translation is CAWKWGGTEAFF. The chain uses TRBV30 and TRBJ1-1; D unclear. The CDR3 runs 12 residues. Germline CDR1 and CDR2: GTSNPN and SVGIG (reference sequence). V gave up 4 bases and J gave up 4 bases, with 10 bases separating them.

By share, this clone ranks as medium-sized. The J gene is TRBJ2-2, the V gene TRBV7-9; D might be TRBD1 (5 bases). The CDR3 length is 14 residues. Between the trimmed V and J ends, which lost 2 bases and 4 bases, there was a span of 8 bases. Germline V gene sequence: CDR1 SEHNR, CDR2 FQNEAQ (reference sequence). The CDR3 DNA follows: TGTGCCAGCAGCTTATTAAGGGGCACCGGGGAGCTGTTTTTT. It translates to CASSLLRGTGELFF.

This chain joins TRBV4-3 and TRBJ1-1; no reliable D call. V was pared by 2 bases and J by 0 bases, with 13 bases between. In germline, CDR1 is LGHNA, CDR2 YSLEER. CDR3 length: 16 residues. CDR3 sequence: CASSQLYTTMNTEAFF. The DNA of the CDR3 is TGCGCCAGCAGCCAACTTTACACAACCATGAACACTGAAGCTTTCTTT.

This rearrangement joins TRBV19 to TRBJ1-6; the D is unclear. V shed 3 bases and J shed 5 bases, with 14 bases lying between them. Germline V lookup: CDR1 LNHDA, CDR2 SQIVND (reference sequence). The CDR3 consists of 16 residues. CDR3 coding DNA: TGTGCCAGTAGTATCTCCGCGAGAATACATAATTCACCCCTCCACTTT. It encodes CASSISARIHNSPLHF. The full variable domain, completed using reference TRBV19 and TRBJ1-6, is DGGITQSPKYLFRKEGQNVTLSCEQNLNHDAMYWYRQDPGQGLRLIYYSQIVNDFQKGDIAEGYSVSREKKESFPLTVTSAQKNPTAFYLCASSISARIHNSPLHFGNGTRLTVT.